The 16 T cell receptor beta chains in this list originate from one sample, sequenced in a study of blood T cells in healthy people across ages (dated by TCRdb to between 2014 and 2017). Library preparation used 5' RACE. The sequencer was an Illumina HiSeq 2500. A second 7 to 11 cycle PCR used a sample-barcoded 5' primer and a J-beta primer mix. Clones were called with MiXCR by TCRdb after fastp trimmed the public reads at Q25, and only in-frame beta chains were retained. Each CDR3 protein appears once, grouped with its most common genes and DNA. The sample table holds approximately 780,000 distinct CDR3 sequences, of which 20% to 30% were seen once. The ten largest clones capture about 3% of the sample. Separately, the same data were catalogued under a study of T cells of mothers and their children.

Sequencing was done on a sample of blood. The receptors originated from a boy younger than 18 in good health.

The chain has TRBV12-3 or TRBV12-4 and TRBJ1-2; weak D call: TRBD1 (5 bases). The length of the CDR3 is 14 residues. V was cut by 7 bases and J by 5 bases, with 17 bases left in between. This chain's CDR3 is CASTRDGRGYGYTF. CDR3 in DNA: TGTGCCAGCACCAGGGACGGAAGAGGATATGGCTACACCTTC.

CDR3 loop: CASSQDESGGSGEQFF. The DNA of the CDR3 is TGTGCCAGCAGCCAAGATGAATCAGGGGGTAGCGGTGAGCAGTTCTTC. The rearrangement links TRBV4-2 to TRBJ2-5; D possibly corresponds to TRBD1 (7 bases). The J call may be in error: the DNA end matches TRBJ2-1 better. This CDR3 has 16 residues. Germline V lookup: CDR1 LGHNA, CDR2 YNFKEQ.

V usage is TRBV28 and J usage is TRBJ1-5, with 7 positions matching TRBD1. The CDR3 has 17 residues. Looked up from germline, CDR1 is MDHEN and CDR2 is SYDVKM. The ends lost 1 base at V and 4 bases at J; junction bases unmatched: 10. Written as DNA, the CDR3 is TGTGCCAGCAGTTTATTCGAGGCGGCAGGGGGTAATCAGCCCCAGCATTTT. This codes for CASSLFEAAGGNQPQHF.

This clonotype was observed a few times. The chain employs TRBV13 and TRBJ2-5, with no clear D. CDR3 size: 14 residues. V gave up 2 bases and J gave up 1 base, with 8 bases separating them. CDR1 and CDR2 (germline): PRHDT, FYEKMQ (reference sequence). This CDR3 is CASSLWPSQETQYF. CDR3 nucleotides: TGTGCCAGCAGCTTATGGCCTTCCCAAGAGACCCAGTACTTC.

The V and J genes are TRBV12-3 or TRBV12-4 and TRBJ2-1; D remains unclear. The CDR3 covers 15 residues. The V gene lost 6 bases and the J gene lost 0 bases, with 12 bases spanning the gap. The CDR3: CASRADRSSYNEQFF. CDR3 nucleotide sequence: TGTGCCAGCAGGGCCGACCGTAGCTCCTACAATGAGCAGTTCTTC.

The sample holds a few counts of this clonotype. V gene TRBV24-1 combines with J gene TRBJ2-5; TRBD2 might be the D (5 bases). The CDR3 loop spans 12 amino acids. V was cut by 9 bases and J by 4 bases, with 11 bases left in between. Germline loops: CDR1 KGHDR, CDR2 SFDVKD. CDR3 coding DNA: TGTGCCACCTCAAACGAGGGAGAGACCCAGTACTTC. Translating it yields CATSNEGETQYF.

This clonotype was recorded a few times. The V gene is TRBV29-1, the J gene TRBJ1-2, with D tentatively TRBD1 (6 bases). V was cut by 7 bases and J by 0 bases, with 9 bases left in between. Looked up from germline, CDR1 is SQVTM and CDR2 is ANQGSEA. The CDR3 runs to 12 residues. The DNA for the CDR3 is TGCAGCGAGGGGGTCCCTAACTATGGCTACACCTTC. It yields the protein CSEGVPNYGYTF.

This clonotype has only a few counts. This chain connects TRBV3-1 to TRBJ2-5, with 8 bases aligning to TRBD2. Germline-derived CDR1 and CDR2 are LGHDT and YNNKEL (reference sequence). V shed 6 bases and J 4 bases; nucleotides not matched to a gene: 10. CDR3 size: 15 residues. CDR3 sequence reads: CASSRSERGGETQYF. The CDR3 bases are TGTGCCAGCAGTCGGTCTGAACGGGGGGGAGAGACCCAGTACTTC.

Comments on this clonotype: The conserved closing phenylalanine or tryptophan is absent in this CDR3, likely reflecting a read error. J is TRBJ1-1 and V is TRBV9, with 8 positions matching TRBD1. Per the germline V gene, CDR1 is SGDLS and CDR2 is YYNGEE. V was pared by 3 bases and J by 1 base, with 5 bases of the junction left unmatched. The CDR3 loop spans 15 amino acids. This chain's CDR3 is CASSAGGQENTEAFL. DNA for the CDR3: TGTGCCAGCAGCGCCGGGGGACAGGAGAACACTGAAGCTTTCCTT.

This clonotype was counted only a few times. The chain employs TRBV18 and TRBJ2-5; D unresolved. The CDR3 is 13 residues long. Trimming stripped 3 bases from V and 5 bases from J, with 10 bases between. Germline V gene sequence: CDR1 KGHSH, CDR2 LQKENI. The CDR3 DNA reads as TGTGCCAGCTCACCTAGGCGAGCGGAGACCCAGTACTTC. Protein product: CASSPRRAETQYF.

The chain couples TRBV12-3 or TRBV12-4 to TRBJ1-4, with D perhaps matching TRBD1 (6 bases). The V end lost 6 bases, the J end lost 8 bases, and 19 bases lay between the germline ends. This CDR3 region has 15 residues. CDR3 protein: CASRPTGGWGEKLFF. The CDR3 DNA follows: TGTGCCAGCAGGCCTACTGGGGGCTGGGGAGAAAAACTGTTTTTT.

The V call is TRBV14, the J call TRBJ2-5; 13 bases map to TRBD2. The CDR3 runs 17 residues. J lost 5 bases, V lost 4 bases, and 10 bases had no gene match. CDR1 and CDR2 (germline): SGHDN, FVKESK. DNA of the CDR3: TGTGCCAGCAGCCCTAGACTAGCGGGGGGCCGGGAGGAGACCCAGTACTTC. Translating gives CASSPRLAGGREETQYF.

A few counts support this clonotype. This sequence joins TRBV12-3 or TRBV12-4 and TRBJ2-5; 9 bases match TRBD2. The DNA end is more similar to TRBJ2-1, so the J call may be wrong. The CDR3 runs 14 residues. The CDR3 region is CASSRRGGENEQFF. DNA of the CDR3: TGTGCCAGCAGTAGGCGGGGGGGCGAGAATGAGCAGTTCTTC.

This clonotype occurred once. This chain joins TRBV25-1 and TRBJ2-7; either TRBD1 or TRBD2 may fit D (5 bases each). Trimming removed 0 bases from V and 6 bases from J, with 15 bases in between. The CDR3 totals 15 residues. Germline V CDR1 and CDR2: MGHDK, SYGVNS. The CDR3 sequence is CASSEYGPSGGEQYF. The CDR3 DNA sequence: TGTGCCAGCAGTGAATATGGCCCTAGTGGGGGCGAGCAGTACTTC.

This chain uses TRBV18 with TRBJ2-1; 10 positions agree with TRBD2. This CDR3 is 17 amino acids long. CDR1 is KGHSH and CDR2 is LQKENI in the germline V gene. Trimming took 3 bases from V and 7 from J; bases not matched to a gene: 12. CDR3 region: CASSPRQAGGPFNEQFF. Written as DNA, the CDR3 is TGTGCCAGCTCACCGCGGCAAGCGGGGGGGCCCTTTAATGAGCAGTTCTTC.

This clonotype was counted between two and nine times. This chain links TRBV20-1 with TRBJ1-5, with D tentatively TRBD1 (5 bases). The CDR3 consists of 13 residues. Germline CDR1 and CDR2: DFQATT and SNEGSKA (reference sequence). V shed 3 bases and J shed 10 bases, with 16 bases lying between them. CDR3 loop: CSARFRGSSPQHF. For the CDR3, the DNA is TGCAGTGCTAGGTTTAGGGGCAGCTCTCCCCAGCATTTT.